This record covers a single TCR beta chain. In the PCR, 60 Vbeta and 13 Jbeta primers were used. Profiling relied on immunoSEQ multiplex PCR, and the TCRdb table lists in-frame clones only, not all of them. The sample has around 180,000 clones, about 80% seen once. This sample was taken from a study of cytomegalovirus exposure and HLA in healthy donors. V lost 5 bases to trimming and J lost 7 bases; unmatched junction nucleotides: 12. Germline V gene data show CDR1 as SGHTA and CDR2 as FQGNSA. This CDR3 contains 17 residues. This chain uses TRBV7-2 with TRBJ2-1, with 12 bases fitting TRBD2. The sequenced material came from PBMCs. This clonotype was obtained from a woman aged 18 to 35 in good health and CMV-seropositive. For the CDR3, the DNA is TGTGCCAGCAGCCTAACCAACCTAGCGGGGGGGTTTAATGAGCAGTTCTTC. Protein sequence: CASSLTNLAGGFNEQFF.